The 3 T cell receptor beta chains reported below all come from one sample, sequenced in a study of T cell responses to AZD1222 COVID-19 vaccine. Repertoires were generated with immunoSEQ multiplex PCR, while TCRdb's copy carries only in-frame clones and drops some. The data contain under 50,000 clones, 80% to 90% of them singletons. Sequenced material: peripheral blood, taken 28 days after the second dose of the MenACWY control vaccine. These receptors originate from an adult who received the MenACWY meningococcal vaccine as a control.

CDR3 sequence reads: CASRTGSSYNEQFF. Written as DNA, the CDR3 is TGCGCCAGCAGGACAGGTTCCTCCTACAATGAGCAGTTCTTC. The chain joins TRBV5-1 to TRBJ2-1; a possible D gene is TRBD1 (6 bases). The V gene's germline CDR1 is SGHRS and CDR2 YFSETQ. The CDR3 sequence is 14 residues long. The ends were cut back, 5 bases at V and 0 bases at J, with 9 bases in the middle.

This sequence joins TRBV28 and TRBJ2-7; no clear D gene. The CDR3 totals 12 residues. The V gene lost 5 bases and the J gene lost 5 bases, with 10 bases spanning the gap. The V gene's germline CDR1 is MDHEN and CDR2 SYDVKM. CDR3 amino acids: CASSDTQDEQYF. CDR3 in DNA: TGTGCCAGCAGTGATACTCAAGACGAGCAGTACTTC.

This chain joins TRBV2 and TRBJ2-3; D is perhaps TRBD1 (5 bases). This CDR3 is 12 amino acids long. Per the germline V gene, CDR1 is SNHLY and CDR2 is FYNNEI. V lost 6 bases, J lost 4 bases, and 8 bases lay in between. The CDR3 region is CASRAGPDTQYF. CDR3 in DNA: TGTGCCAGCAGGGCAGGGCCAGATACGCAGTATTTT.